One sample yielded the 23 T cell receptor beta chains listed below, sequenced in a study of T cells after yellow fever vaccination. TCRdb reprocessed the 5' RACE reads via MiXCR and lists one record per CDR3 protein. The table has about 240,000 distinct CDR3 sequences, approximately 3.8% seen once. The source was PBMCs, collected 15 days after the yellow fever booster vaccination. Receptors originate from a man younger than 35 who received the YFV17D yellow fever vaccine.

This clonotype was seen repeatedly, ten times or more. This chain uses TRBV5-1 with TRBJ2-5; 10 positions agree with TRBD1. The CDR3 totals 15 residues. The germline CDR1 and CDR2 sequences are SGHRS and YFSETQ. V shed 0 bases, J shed 4 bases, and the junction held 3 bases outside the gene matches. Here the CDR3 reads CASSLGGDRGETQYF. The CDR3 DNA follows: TGCGCCAGCAGCTTGGGTGGGGACAGGGGAGAGACCCAGTACTTC.

This clonotype was counted many times. The chain employs TRBV7-2 and TRBJ1-4, with 8 positions matching TRBD1. The germline V gene has CDR1 SGHTA and CDR2 FQGNSA. V dropped 3 bases and J dropped 0; count of bases not matched to a gene: 18. This CDR3 region has 21 residues. CDR3 residues: CASSLTGENSWGRPTNEKLFF. Here the CDR3 DNA reads TGTGCCAGCAGCTTGACAGGGGAAAACTCCTGGGGCCGCCCAACTAATGAAAAACTGTTTTTT.

This clonotype was observed many times. The rearrangement links TRBV2 to TRBJ2-1; TRBD1 or TRBD2 may be the D gene (5 bases each). The CDR3 length is 15 residues. Per the germline V gene, CDR1 is SNHLY and CDR2 is FYNNEI. V lost 6 bases to trimming and J lost 0 bases, with 12 bases between them. The CDR3 DNA follows: TGTGCCAGCAGGGGGACGGAGAGCTCCTACAATGAGCAGTTCTTC. Translation gives CASRGTESSYNEQFF.

This clonotype came up many times. The gene calls are TRBV7-2 and TRBJ2-5, with D perhaps TRBD2 (5 bases). V lost 2 bases, J lost 4 bases, and 8 bases lay in between. The CDR3 totals 13 residues. The germline CDR1 and CDR2 sequences are SGHTA and FQGNSA. The CDR3 sequence: CASSLKRGETQYF. The CDR3 DNA reads as TGTGCCAGCAGCTTAAAACGGGGAGAGACCCAGTACTTC.

This clonotype was detected many times. CDR3 sequence (DNA): TGTGCCAGCAGCTTAGGACGGGGAGATACGCAGTATTTT. Residues: CASSLGRGDTQYF. The rearrangement joins TRBV7-2 to TRBJ2-3, with D possibly being TRBD2 (5 bases). Germline CDR1 SGHTA, CDR2 FQGNSA. The CDR3 totals 13 residues. V dropped 1 base and J dropped 5 bases, with 7 bases sitting between them. Complete variable domain (other parts from reference TRBV7-2 and TRBJ2-3): GAGVSQSPSNKVTEKGKDVELRCDPISGHTALYWYRQSLGQGLEFLIYFQGNSAPDKSGLPSDRFSAERTGGSVSTLTIQRTQQEDSAVYLCASSLGRGDTQYFGPGTRLTVL.

This clonotype was seen ten or more times. CDR3: CSVAVFDTLNEKLFF. The CDR3 DNA sequence: TGCAGCGTTGCGGTATTCGACACCCTTAATGAAAAACTGTTTTTT. The V and J genes are TRBV29-1 and TRBJ1-4; D gene ambiguous. The germline gives CDR1 SQVTM, CDR2 ANQGSEA. V was cut by 4 bases and J by 4 bases, with 16 bases left in between. This CDR3 is 15 amino acids long.

This clonotype was seen repeatedly, ten times or more. This chain connects TRBV4-2 to TRBJ1-1, with TRBD1 identical over 9 bases. The CDR3 sequence is 15 residues long. The ends lost 1 base at V and 1 base at J; junction bases unmatched: 1. Germline V gene data show CDR1 as LGHNA and CDR2 as YNFKEQ. As DNA, the CDR3 is TGTGCCAGCAGCCAAGTACAGGGGGCGAACACTGAAGCTTTCTTT. This translates into CASSQVQGANTEAFF.

This clonotype showed up many times. The V gene is TRBV7-9, the J gene TRBJ2-1, with no clear D. From germline, CDR1 is SEHNR and CDR2 FQNEAQ (reference sequence). This CDR3 contains 14 residues. V lost 5 bases and J lost 6, with 14 bases in between. In DNA form, the CDR3 reads TGTGCCAGCAGCCCCGGCCCGGGCCTCAATGAGCAGTTCTTC. It yields the protein CASSPGPGLNEQFF.

This clonotype showed up many times. V usage is TRBV11-2 and J usage is TRBJ2-3; 7 bases match TRBD2. Looked up from germline, CDR1 is SGHAT and CDR2 is FQNNGV. This CDR3 has 15 amino acids. The J segment lost 2 bases and the V segment lost 5 bases, leaving 7 bases of the junction unmatched. For the CDR3, the DNA is TGTGCCAGCAGCATCAGGGAGGGCCACACAGATACGCAGTATTTT. Translated: CASSIREGHTDTQYF.

This clonotype was seen many times. The chain recombines TRBV20-1 with TRBJ2-3; no firm D call. Per the germline V gene, CDR1 is DFQATT and CDR2 is SNEGSKA (reference sequence). This CDR3 spans 16 amino acids. V lost 3 bases and J 0 bases, leaving 16 bases between the germline ends. The CDR3 coding sequence is TGCAGTGCTAGTGTCCGGGCCCTCACTAGCACAGATACGCAGTATTTT. Its protein product is CSASVRALTSTDTQYF.

The chain is built from TRBV9 and TRBJ1-2; D not resolved. V was shortened by 0 bases and J by 5 bases, with 8 bases between the two germline ends. The CDR3 length is 13 residues. Germline V gene data show CDR1 as SGDLS and CDR2 as YYNGEE. For the CDR3, the DNA is TGTGCCAGCAGCGTAGACGTAGGGTATGGCTACACCTTC. It is translated as CASSVDVGYGYTF.

This clonotype was counted at least ten times. This chain connects TRBV3-1 to TRBJ1-1, with a weak D call TRBD1 (5 bases). From germline, CDR1 is LGHDT and CDR2 YNNKEL (reference sequence). CDR3 length: 13 residues. Trimming left V 8 bases short and J 5 bases short, with 15 bases between. The CDR3 here is CASGFGRTTEAFF. For the CDR3, the DNA is TGTGCCAGCGGCTTTGGCAGGACAACTGAAGCTTTCTTT.

Ten or more counts support this clonotype. V usage is TRBV10-3 and J usage is TRBJ2-1; no clear D gene. The CDR3 sequence is 15 residues long. The germline V gene has CDR1 ENHRY and CDR2 SYGVKD. Trimming pared 4 bases from V and 3 bases from J, leaving 13 bases between. CDR3 loop: CAISASVGGYNEQFF. CDR3 coding DNA: TGTGCCATCAGTGCGTCAGTGGGTGGCTACAATGAGCAGTTCTTC.

This clonotype was detected many times. The chain uses TRBV12-3 or TRBV12-4 and TRBJ1-2; TRBD1 might be the D (6 bases). The CDR3 runs 16 residues. The V end lost 3 bases, the J end lost 0 bases, and 14 bases lay between the germline ends. The CDR3 loop is CASSLPQGRANYGYTF. In nucleotides, the CDR3 is TGTGCCAGCAGTTTGCCCCAGGGGAGAGCTAACTATGGCTACACCTTC.

This clonotype was observed a handful of times. This rearrangement joins TRBV7-9 to TRBJ1-1; possible D gene TRBD1, 5 bases. V lost 3 bases, J lost 1 base, and 12 bases lay in between. From germline, CDR1 is SEHNR and CDR2 FQNEAQ (reference sequence). The CDR3 sequence is 15 residues long. CDR3 protein: CASSFSSTENTEAFF. DNA of the CDR3: TGTGCCAGCAGCTTCTCATCGACAGAGAACACTGAAGCTTTCTTT.

This clonotype was counted at least ten times. The chain uses TRBV6-5 and TRBJ1-2; TRBD1 is a possible D gene (5 bases). From germline, CDR1 is MNHEY and CDR2 SVGAGI. This CDR3 is built from 17 residues. V lost 5 bases and J 8 bases, leaving 27 bases between the germline ends. This chain's CDR3 is CASSLQVQALGLGGYTF. The CDR3 region has the DNA TGTGCCAGCAGTCTACAGGTTCAGGCGCTTGGGTTGGGAGGCTACACCTTC.

This clonotype was counted many times. V is TRBV2 and J is TRBJ1-1, with D hard to call. V lost 8 bases and J 7 bases, leaving 17 bases between the germline ends. The CDR3 covers 13 residues. The germline CDR1 and CDR2 sequences are SNHLY and FYNNEI. CDR3 sequence: CASASSTDHEAFF. The CDR3 coding sequence is TGTGCCAGCGCCTCAAGCACGGACCATGAAGCTTTCTTT. Full variable domain (outside the CDR3, taken from reference TRBV2 and TRBJ1-1): EPEVTQTPSHQVTQMGQEVILRCVPISNHLYFYWYRQILGQKVEFLVSFYNNEISEKSEIFDDQFSVERPDGSNFTLKIRSTKLEDSAMYFCASASSTDHEAFFGQGTRLTVV.

The chain couples TRBV4-1 to TRBJ2-7; D possibly corresponds to TRBD2 (5 bases). Trimming removed 8 bases at V and 3 bases at J, with 17 bases between. Germline V CDR1 and CDR2: MGHRA, YSYEKL. CDR3 length: 14 amino acids. The CDR3 DNA reads as TGCGCCAGCTCAAAATCAATGGGGAGCTACGAGCAGTACTTC. It codes for CASSKSMGSYEQYF.

This clonotype was picked up many times. The chain is built from TRBV4-1 and TRBJ1-2; the D gene is possibly TRBD1 (5 bases). Germline CDR1 and CDR2: MGHRA and YSYEKL. The CDR3 runs to 14 residues. The V end lost 1 base, the J end lost 4 bases, and 10 bases lay between the germline ends. CDR3 region: CASSQGTGGYGYTF. CDR3 coding DNA: TGCGCCAGCAGCCAAGGGACGGGGGGCTATGGCTACACCTTC.

The gene calls are TRBV12-2 and TRBJ2-1; the table's D call, TRBD1, was not checked against the DNA. TRBV12-2 is flagged as a pseudogene. The CDR3 sequence is 15 residues long. DNA for the CDR3: TGTGCAAGTCGCTTCGGACAGGGATGTGTCAATGAGCAGTTCTTC. It specifies CASRFGQGCVNEQFF.

This clonotype was recorded at least ten times. The rearrangement links TRBV7-6 to TRBJ2-2; D ambiguous. Germline CDR1 SGHVS, CDR2 FNYEAQ. The CDR3 runs 18 residues. Trimming shortened V by 1 base and J by 6 bases, and 21 bases separated the two germline ends. CDR3 sequence reads: CASSLGWAQPKSSGELFF. In DNA, the CDR3 is TGTGCCAGCAGCTTAGGTTGGGCCCAACCCAAAAGTTCCGGGGAGCTGTTTTTT.

This clonotype was detected many times. The chain employs TRBV7-6 and TRBJ2-3, with 7 bases identical to TRBD1. V gave up 3 bases and J gave up 6 bases; unmatched junction bases: 12. The germline CDR1 and CDR2 sequences are SGHVS and FNYEAQ. The CDR3 sequence is 16 residues long. CDR3 residues: CASSLQSTGRGDTQYF. DNA of the CDR3: TGTGCCAGCAGCTTGCAATCGACAGGGCGTGGGGATACGCAGTATTTT.

J is TRBJ1-2 and V is TRBV5-4; 7 nucleotides align to TRBD1. Trimming removed 3 bases from V and 4 bases from J; junction bases left unmatched: 9. Looked up from germline, CDR1 is SGHNT and CDR2 is YYREEE (reference sequence). This CDR3 is built from 15 residues. The CDR3 DNA reads TGTGCCAGCAGCTGGGCAGGGGGGACTTTCTATGGCTACACCTTC. Protein product: CASSWAGGTFYGYTF.